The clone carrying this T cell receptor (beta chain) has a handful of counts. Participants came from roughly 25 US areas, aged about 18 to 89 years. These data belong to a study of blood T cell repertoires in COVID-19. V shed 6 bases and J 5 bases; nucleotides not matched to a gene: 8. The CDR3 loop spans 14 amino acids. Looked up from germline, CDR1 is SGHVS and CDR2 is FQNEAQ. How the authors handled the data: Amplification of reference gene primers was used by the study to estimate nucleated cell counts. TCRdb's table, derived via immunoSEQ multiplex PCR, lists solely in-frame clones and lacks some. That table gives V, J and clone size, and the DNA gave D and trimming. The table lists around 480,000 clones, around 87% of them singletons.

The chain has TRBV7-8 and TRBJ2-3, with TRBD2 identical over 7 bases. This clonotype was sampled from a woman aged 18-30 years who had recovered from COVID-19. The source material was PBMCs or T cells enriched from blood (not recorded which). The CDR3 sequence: CASREGLVIDTQYF. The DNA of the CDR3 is TGTGCCAGCAGGGAAGGACTAGTCATAGATACGCAGTATTTT.